One sample yielded the 26 T cell receptor beta chains listed below, sequenced in a study of shared clonotypes between healthy human individuals. Assay: immunoSEQ multiplex PCR; the TCRdb copy retains only in-frame clones and omits some. The sample lists a few million clones; around 94% were seen once. Sequenced material: naive CD4+ T cells sorted from blood. Documented subset: CD45RA+ positively selected. These receptors all stem from a young man in good health.

The chain recombines TRBV19 with TRBJ2-4; unclear D gene. Germline V lookup: CDR1 LNHDA, CDR2 SQIVND (reference sequence). The CDR3 sequence is 12 residues long. V was cut by 2 bases and J by 6 bases, with 5 bases left in between. CDR3 sequence reads: CASSITGNIQYF. The CDR3 nucleotides are TGTGCCAGTAGTATAACCGGAAACATTCAGTACTTC.

The chain carries TRBV25-1 and TRBJ2-1, with D possibly matching TRBD1 (6 bases). The CDR3 is made up of 15 amino acids. Germline CDR1 reads MGHDK; CDR2 reads SYGVNS. V lost 5 bases and J 9 bases, leaving 20 bases between the germline ends. The CDR3 bases are TGTGCCAGCAGTCAGCCGGAAACAGGGTCGGTTGAGCAGTTCTTC. Translated: CASSQPETGSVEQFF.

The V call is TRBV18, the J call TRBJ1-1, with D unclear. Per germline, CDR1 KGHSH and CDR2 LQKENI. This CDR3 has 16 amino acids. V was pared by 7 bases and J by 3 bases, with 21 bases between. CDR3 nucleotide sequence: TGTGCCAGCTTAGGGCAGGCATCTGGGAGGGACACTGAAGCTTTCTTT. Translation gives CASLGQASGRDTEAFF.

About this clone: The sample carries other DNA sequences with the same CDR3. V and J are TRBV11-3 and TRBJ1-1, with D perhaps matching TRBD1 (5 bases). The CDR3 contains 13 residues. Germline lookup yields CDR1 SGHNT and CDR2 YENEEA. Trimming took off 0 bases at V and 5 bases at J, with 7 bases between the two ends. The DNA for the CDR3 is TGTGCCAGCAGCTTAGAGGGGGGTACTGAAGCTTTCTTT. Translated: CASSLEGGTEAFF.

This clone is a singleton in its sample. The chain combines TRBV5-1 with TRBJ1-1, with 7 bases matching TRBD1. The ends lost 3 bases at V and 3 bases at J; junction bases unmatched: 11. The CDR3 is 16 amino acids. CDR1 and CDR2 (germline): SGHRS, YFSETQ. The CDR3 nucleotides read TGCGCCAGCAGCTCCGGACAGGTGCTAGGGGACACTGAAGCTTTCTTT. This codes for CASSSGQVLGDTEAFF.

Concerning this clone: The identical CDR3 is also encoded by other nucleotide sequences in the sample. The V and J genes are TRBV11-2 and TRBJ2-7; the match to TRBD1 covers 8 bases. CDR1 and CDR2 from the germline V gene are SGHAT and FQNNGV. The V segment lost 0 bases and the J segment 2 bases; nucleotides outside the gene matches: 3. This CDR3 has 15 residues. The CDR3 reads CASSLEVRGPYEQYF. CDR3 nucleotide sequence: TGTGCCAGCAGCTTAGAGGTCAGGGGGCCCTACGAGCAGTACTTC.

This chain uses TRBV9 with TRBJ2-3; 8 nucleotides line up with TRBD2. The CDR3 length is 15 residues. J was trimmed by 2 bases and V by 6 bases; bases with no gene match: 8. The germline CDR1 and CDR2 sequences are SGDLS and YYNGEE. In DNA form, the CDR3 reads TGTGCCAGCACCAATATAGCGGGGTACACAGATACGCAGTATTTT. It codes for CASTNIAGYTDTQYF.

The chain joins TRBV7-2 to TRBJ2-3, with D perhaps given as TRBD1 or TRBD2 (5 bases each). The V and J ends lost 5 bases and 0 bases respectively, with 12 bases between them. CDR1 SGHTA and CDR2 FQGNSA come from the germline V gene. This CDR3 is 15 amino acids long. The DNA of the CDR3 is TGTGCCAGCAGCCGCCGGGGACCTAGCACAGATACGCAGTATTTT. It specifies CASSRRGPSTDTQYF.

The chain recombines TRBV4-3 with TRBJ1-4; no clear D. Germline values: CDR1 LGHNA, CDR2 YSLEER. The CDR3 has 15 residues. Trimming pared 4 bases from V and 3 bases from J, leaving 12 bases between. This CDR3 reads CASSREAKANEKLFF. The DNA of the CDR3 is TGCGCCAGCAGCCGAGAGGCTAAAGCTAATGAAAAACTGTTTTTT.

The chain combines TRBV7-8 with TRBJ1-1; 7 bases align to TRBD1. V trimming: 5 bases; J trimming: 6 bases; junction bases outside the gene matches: 3. The CDR3 contains 12 residues. Looked up from germline, CDR1 is SGHVS and CDR2 is FQNEAQ. The CDR3 bases are TGTGCCAGCAGCCAGGACAGGCCTGAAGCTTTCTTT. This sequence encodes CASSQDRPEAFF.

The chain has TRBV7-9 and TRBJ2-7; 10 bases line up with TRBD2. Trimming took 3 bases from V and 0 from J; bases not matched to a gene: 5. The germline CDR1 and CDR2 sequences are SEHNR and FQNEAQ (reference sequence). This CDR3 has 16 residues. The CDR3 coding sequence is TGTGCCAGCAGCTTTTGGGGACTAGCGTCCTCCTACGAGCAGTACTTC. Amino acids: CASSFWGLASSYEQYF.

The V call is TRBV10-3, the J call TRBJ2-3; 12 bases line up with TRBD2. Germline CDR1 and CDR2: ENHRY and SYGVKD. This CDR3 has 16 amino acids. Unmatched junction bases numbered 4, after V lost 6 bases and J lost 0 bases. The CDR3 loop is CAISRTSGTSTDTQYF. The DNA of the CDR3 is TGTGCCATCAGCCGGACTAGCGGGACAAGCACAGATACGCAGTATTTT.

This sequence joins TRBV18 and TRBJ1-6, with D perhaps matching TRBD1 (5 bases). CDR1 is KGHSH, CDR2 LQKENI, per germline. This CDR3 has 15 amino acids. Trimming shortened V by 3 bases and J by 7 bases, and 13 bases separated the two germline ends. CDR3 DNA sequence: TGTGCCAGCTCACCCCCCGGGACTACAAATTCACCCCTCCACTTT. It yields the protein CASSPPGTTNSPLHF.

The chain has TRBV11-1 and TRBJ1-1, with D unclear. The CDR3 sequence is 14 residues long. With 2 bases removed from V and 0 bases from J, the gap between germline ends came to 7 bases. Germline V CDR1 and CDR2: SGHAT, FQDESV (reference sequence). DNA of the CDR3: TGTGCCAGCAGCTTATACGGATTGAACACTGAAGCTTTCTTT. It yields the protein CASSLYGLNTEAFF.

The chain links TRBV13 to TRBJ2-3; TRBD2 matches 12 bases. Germline trimming cut 6 bases from V and 5 bases from J; bases unmatched to any gene: 9. The CDR3 runs to 16 residues. Germline V CDR1 and CDR2: PRHDT, FYEKMQ (reference sequence). The CDR3 DNA reads TGTGCCAGCAGGATCAGACTAGCGGGAGCGGGAGATACGCAGTATTTT. Amino acids: CASRIRLAGAGDTQYF.

V is TRBV6-5 and J is TRBJ2-7, with 7 bases fitting TRBD2. The V gene end was trimmed by 0 bases and the J gene end by 6 bases; junction bases not matched to a gene: 11. Per germline, CDR1 MNHEY and CDR2 SVGAGI. The CDR3 sequence is 16 residues long. The CDR3 DNA reads TGTGCCAGCAGTTACTCGTCCCGCGGGAGTGGAGGCGAGCAGTACTTC. Its protein product is CASSYSSRGSGGEQYF.

The V and J genes are TRBV5-1 and TRBJ2-4; 11 bases map to TRBD2. V was clipped by 2 bases and J by 6 bases; unmatched bases: 7. From germline, CDR1 is SGHRS and CDR2 YFSETQ. The CDR3 has 16 residues. CDR3 in amino acids: CASSFLAGGQGNIQYF. In DNA, the CDR3 is TGCGCCAGCAGCTTTTTAGCGGGGGGGCAAGGAAACATTCAGTACTTC.

J is TRBJ2-7 and V is TRBV18; 7 bases map to TRBD1. Trimming cost V 0 bases and J 4 bases; bases outside gene matches: 6. The germline V gene has CDR1 KGHSH and CDR2 LQKENI. CDR3 length: 15 amino acids. CDR3 nucleotides: TGTGCCAGCTCACCACCTACAGGGGCTCCGTACGAGCAGTACTTC. Residues: CASSPPTGAPYEQYF.

This clone has more than one count but fewer than ten. This rearrangement joins TRBV21-1 to TRBJ1-1. TRBV21-1 is a known pseudogene. The CDR3 is made up of 16 amino acids. The CDR3 DNA sequence: TGTGCCAGCAGCAAAGGACGTGAGGGCCGCAACACTGAAGCTTTCTTT. This codes for CASSKGREGRNTEAFF.

The rearrangement joins TRBV6-1 to TRBJ1-2; maybe TRBD1 (6 bases). V lost 5 bases and J lost 4, with 17 bases in between. CDR1 and CDR2 (germline): MNHNS, SASEGT. The length of the CDR3 is 15 residues. Written as DNA, the CDR3 is TGTGCCAGCAGTCTACGGACAGAAGGTATCTATGGCTACACCTTC. This codes for CASSLRTEGIYGYTF.

This chain uses TRBV5-1 with TRBJ2-2, with 7 bases lining up with TRBD1. The CDR3 has 16 amino acids. V lost 0 bases to trimming and J lost 4 bases; unmatched junction nucleotides: 6. Germline-derived CDR1 and CDR2 are SGHRS and YFSETQ. CDR3 coding DNA: TGCGCCAGCAGCTTGGCCGGACAGGTTCTCACCGGGGAGCTGTTTTTT. Its protein product is CASSLAGQVLTGELFF.

This rearrangement joins TRBV5-6 to TRBJ1-1; possible D gene TRBD1, 5 bases. Trimming left V 5 bases short and J 4 bases short, with 15 bases between. The CDR3 is 14 amino acids. The germline gives CDR1 SGHDT, CDR2 YYEEEE. CDR3 protein: CASRRDIGGTEAFF. The CDR3 region has the DNA TGTGCCAGCAGACGCGATATCGGGGGCACTGAAGCTTTCTTT.

This clone was seen only a few times. The V gene is TRBV19, the J gene TRBJ1-2; 8 bases are a match to TRBD1. Germline CDR1 and CDR2: LNHDA and SQIVND (reference sequence). Germline trimming cut 6 bases from V and 3 bases from J; bases unmatched to any gene: 6. This CDR3 has 14 amino acids. DNA for the CDR3: TGTGCCAGTAGGAACAGGGGACAGGACTATGGCTACACCTTC. Its translation is CASRNRGQDYGYTF.

The chain joins TRBV20-1 to TRBJ1-1; D is uncertain. This CDR3 comprises 11 residues. Germline V gene sequence: CDR1 DFQATT, CDR2 SNEGSKA (reference sequence). V was clipped by 0 bases and J by 5 bases, with 4 bases between them. The DNA of the CDR3 is TGCAGTGCTAGAGACGTGACTGAAGCTTTCTTT. It translates to CSARDVTEAFF.

Only one count was recorded for this clone. The chain links TRBV10-3 to TRBJ1-2; the match to TRBD1 covers 7 bases. This CDR3 is built from 15 residues. CDR1 and CDR2 (germline): ENHRY, SYGVKD. V dropped 2 bases and J dropped 7; count of bases not matched to a gene: 10. The chain's CDR3 is CAISEQDRPGVGYTF. The CDR3 bases are TGTGCCATCAGTGAGCAGGACAGGCCCGGGGTTGGCTACACCTTC.

V and J are TRBV9 and TRBJ2-1; TRBD2 might be the D (7 bases). V gave up 4 bases and J gave up 2 bases, with 13 bases separating them. CDR1 and CDR2 from the germline V gene are SGDLS and YYNGEE. There are 15 residues in the CDR3. CDR3 sequence reads: CASSPRGATYNEQFF. CDR3 coding DNA: TGTGCCAGCAGCCCCCGGGGGGCCACCTACAATGAGCAGTTCTTC.